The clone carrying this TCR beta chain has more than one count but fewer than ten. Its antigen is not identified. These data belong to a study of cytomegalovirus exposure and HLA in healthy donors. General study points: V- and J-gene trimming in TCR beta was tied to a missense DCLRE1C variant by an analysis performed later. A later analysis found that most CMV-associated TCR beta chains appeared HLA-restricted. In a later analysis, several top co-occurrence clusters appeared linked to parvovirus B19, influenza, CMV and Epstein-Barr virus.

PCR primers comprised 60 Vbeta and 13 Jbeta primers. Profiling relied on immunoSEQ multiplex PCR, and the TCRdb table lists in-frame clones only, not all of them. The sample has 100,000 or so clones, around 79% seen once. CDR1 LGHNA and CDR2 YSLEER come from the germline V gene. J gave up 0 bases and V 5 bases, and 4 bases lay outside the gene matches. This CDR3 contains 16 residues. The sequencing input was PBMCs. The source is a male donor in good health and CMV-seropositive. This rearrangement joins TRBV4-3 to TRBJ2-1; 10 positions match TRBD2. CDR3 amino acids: CASSRIAGGSYNEQFF. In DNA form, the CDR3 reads TGCGCCAGCAGCAGAATAGCGGGGGGCTCCTACAATGAGCAGTTCTTC.